Listed here are 21 T cell receptor beta chains from one sample, sequenced in a study of regulatory T cells in long-lasting Graves disease. Library construction for TCR beta used iRepertoire HTBI primers and Arm-PCR of CDR3 regions. One entry per CDR3 protein, called by TCRdb with MiXCR from the multiplex PCR reads. Among a few hundred thousand distinct CDR3 sequences, approximately 12% were seen once, and the ten largest hold about 20%. Described time point: newly diagnosed GD, antithyroid drugs for less than 3 months. Researchers made the TCR library from RNA that was extracted from PBMCs. These same records also appear under a second study, on T cells in Graves' hyperthyroidism and ophthalmopathy.

Material: peripheral blood mononuclear cells (PBMCs), obtained at new diagnosis, from a patient treated with antithyroid drugs. These receptors came from a woman aged 18-29 years with Graves disease.

The table lists this clonotype with many counts. The CDR3 is CASSYGGSAIYGYTF. As DNA, the CDR3 is TGTGCCAGCAGTTATGGAGGCAGCGCAATTTATGGCTACACCTTC. The chain recombines TRBV6-5 with TRBJ1-2; D gene unclear. There are 15 residues in the CDR3. Per the germline V gene, CDR1 is MNHEY and CDR2 is SVGAGI. Trimming left V 3 bases short and J 5 bases short, with 16 bases between.

Points on this clonotype: It may be a read error: a sequence one base away is much more abundant. The CDR3 region has the DNA TGTGCCAGCAGCTGGACAGGGTTCGGGGAGCTGTTTTTT. Its translation is CASSWTGFGELFF. The gene calls are TRBV6-2 or TRBV6-3 and TRBJ2-2; 8 bases agree with TRBD1. This CDR3 is built from 13 residues. Germline V gives CDR1 MNHEY, CDR2 SVGEGT. J was trimmed by 7 bases and V by 6 bases; bases with no gene match: 4.

This clonotype was counted a few times. CDR3 DNA: TGTGCCACACGGAAGGGTGTGGTGGGCAATGAGCAGTTCTTC. It specifies CATRKGVVGNEQFF. This sequence joins TRBV19 and TRBJ2-1, with D hard to call. The CDR3 sequence is 14 residues long. The V and J ends lost 10 bases and 6 bases respectively, with 19 bases between them. Germline CDR1 LNHDA, CDR2 SQIVND (reference sequence).

This clonotype was seen repeatedly, ten times or more. The chain employs TRBV6-2 or TRBV6-3 and TRBJ1-2, with unresolved D. Germline values: CDR1 MNHEY, CDR2 SVGEGT. CDR3 size: 14 residues. Trimming took off 5 bases at V and 4 bases at J, with 14 bases between the two ends. The CDR3 DNA is TGTGCCAGCAGTCAGCAATCGGGAGGCTATGGCTACACCTTC. It is translated as CASSQQSGGYGYTF.

The chain combines TRBV20-1 with TRBJ2-2; 11 bases agree with TRBD2. After removal of 2 bases from V and 5 bases from J, the junction contained 13 bases not matched to a gene. The germline V gene has CDR1 DFQATT and CDR2 SNEGSKA (reference sequence). The CDR3 consists of 18 residues. The CDR3 spells CSARSQTTSGRETGELFF. The CDR3 bases are TGCAGTGCTAGAAGCCAGACCACTAGCGGGAGAGAAACCGGGGAGCTGTTTTTT.

This clonotype was recorded many times. The CDR3 is CASSLRDTQYF. The CDR3 DNA reads TGTGCCAGCAGTTTAAGAGATACGCAGTATTTT. The V call is TRBV12-3 or TRBV12-4, the J call TRBJ2-3; D is uncertain. This CDR3 has 11 residues. Trimming removed 2 bases at V and 5 bases at J, with 2 bases between.

This clonotype occurred many times. This sequence joins TRBV6-1 and TRBJ2-6; no clear D. Germline V gene data show CDR1 as MNHNS and CDR2 as SASEGT. This CDR3 spans 15 amino acids. V lost 2 bases, J lost 0 bases, and 5 bases lay in between. In DNA form, the CDR3 reads TGTGCCAGCAGTGAAAGTGGCTCTGGGGCCAACGTCCTGACTTTC. It encodes CASSESGSGANVLTF.

This clonotype was seen repeatedly, ten times or more. V gene TRBV30 combines with J gene TRBJ1-5; D is perhaps TRBD1 (5 bases). This CDR3 contains 13 residues. From germline, CDR1 is GTSNPN and CDR2 SVGIG (reference sequence). Trimming took off 0 bases at V and 7 bases at J, with 10 bases between the two ends. CDR3 bases: TGTGCCTGGAGTGTCCAGGGACGCCAGCCCCAGCATTTT. Translation: CAWSVQGRQPQHF.

This clonotype showed up many times. V gene TRBV11-3 combines with J gene TRBJ2-1; the D gene is possibly TRBD2 (6 bases). CDR3 length equals 13 residues. With 5 bases removed from V and 8 bases from J, the gap between germline ends came to 13 bases. Germline CDR1 is SGHNT and CDR2 is YENEEA. The CDR3 DNA reads TGTGCCAGCAGCCCCCCGACTAGTTATGAGCAGTTCTTC. This sequence encodes CASSPPTSYEQFF.

At least ten counts were recorded for this clonotype. The V and J genes are TRBV20-1 and TRBJ2-1; TRBD2 agrees at 10 bases. The germline gives CDR1 DFQATT, CDR2 SNEGSKA (reference sequence). With V trimmed by 0 bases and J by 9 bases, 8 bases remained unmatched. The CDR3 is 15 residues long. DNA of the CDR3: TGCAGTGCTAGAGATCAAAAGCGGGGGGGCACTGAGCAGTTCTTC. Amino acids: CSARDQKRGGTEQFF.

Of note for this clonotype: This likely stems from a read error, as it lies one base from a far larger clone. The chain carries TRBV27 and TRBJ2-7, with D possibly TRBD1 on 6 matching bases. V shed 0 bases and J shed 7 bases, with 16 bases lying between them. The CDR3 has 15 amino acids. Germline V lookup: CDR1 MNHEY, CDR2 SMNVEV (reference sequence). The CDR3 DNA follows: TGTGCCAGCAGTTTATCTTGGCCAGGGGACAATGAGCAGTACTTC. Its translation is CASSLSWPGDNEQYF.

This clonotype was seen ten or more times. V and J are TRBV4-1 and TRBJ2-2; no clear D gene. Trimming left V 1 base short and J 10 bases short, with 13 bases between. The CDR3 length is 14 residues. Germline V gene data show CDR1 as MGHRA and CDR2 as YSYEKL. The CDR3, as DNA: TGCGCCAGCAGCCAAGGTTTCCGTTACCCGGAGCTGTTTTTT. It yields the protein CASSQGFRYPELFF.

The V call is TRBV4-1, the J call TRBJ1-5; tentatively, D is TRBD1 (5 bases). Germline-derived CDR1 and CDR2 are MGHRA and YSYEKL. There are 14 residues in the CDR3. Trimming took 0 bases from V and 4 from J, leaving 7 bases between them. CDR3 residues: CASSQDWGNQPQHF. CDR3 coding DNA: TGCGCCAGCAGCCAAGATTGGGGGAATCAGCCCCAGCATTTT.

This clonotype was found many times. This sequence joins TRBV7-8 and TRBJ2-5, with 9 bases identical to TRBD2. The CDR3 has 16 residues. Germline trimming cut 0 bases from V and 3 bases from J; bases unmatched to any gene: 5. The germline V gene has CDR1 SGHVS and CDR2 FQNEAQ. The DNA of the CDR3 is TGTGCCAGCAGCTTAGCGTTATTAGCGGGGGAAGAGACCCAGTACTTC. This codes for CASSLALLAGEETQYF.

CDR3 residues: CASSGETRDKNYGYTF. The CDR3 nucleotides are TGTGCCAGCAGTGGGGAAACACGGGACAAGAACTATGGCTACACCTTC. V gene TRBV9 combines with J gene TRBJ1-2, with D maybe TRBD1 (6 bases). The germline V gene encodes CDR1 SGDLS and CDR2 YYNGEE. Deletions cut 5 bases from V and 2 bases from J, with 19 bases between. The CDR3 totals 16 residues.

The chain is built from TRBV27 and TRBJ1-5; no firm D call. V was cut by 8 bases and J by 0 bases, with 11 bases left in between. Germline-derived CDR1 and CDR2 are MNHEY and SMNVEV (reference sequence). The CDR3 has 14 residues. The DNA for the CDR3 is TGTGCCAGCGAAGAGCAGTTTAGCAATCAGCCCCAGCATTTT. Amino acids: CASEEQFSNQPQHF.

The chain recombines TRBV20-1 with TRBJ1-6, with D maybe TRBD1 (6 bases). Looked up from germline, CDR1 is DFQATT and CDR2 is SNEGSKA (reference sequence). There are 18 residues in the CDR3. Trimming removed 6 bases from V and 0 bases from J, with 21 bases in between. The CDR3 loop reads CSANPGRQESSYNSPLHF. In DNA form, the CDR3 reads TGCAGTGCCAACCCAGGGCGACAGGAAAGCTCCTATAATTCACCCCTCCACTTT.

This clonotype was counted many times. The chain carries TRBV7-2 and TRBJ2-5; D is undetermined. This CDR3 comprises 10 residues. CDR1 and CDR2 (germline): SGHTA, FQGNSA. V gave up 8 bases and J gave up 9 bases, with 10 bases separating them. The CDR3 region has the DNA TGTGCCAGCGGACCCGCGGCCCAGTACTTC. It translates to CASGPAAQYF.

This clonotype was recorded at least ten times. The chain recombines TRBV12-3 or TRBV12-4 with TRBJ2-3; 11 nucleotides agree with TRBD2. There are 17 residues in the CDR3. V dropped 5 bases and J dropped 2; count of bases not matched to a gene: 9. The CDR3 sequence is CASSEGLAEMITDTQYF. In DNA form, the CDR3 reads TGTGCCAGCAGTGAGGGACTAGCGGAGATGATCACAGATACGCAGTATTTT.

In this sample, this clonotype turned up many times. The chain combines TRBV6-2 or TRBV6-3 with TRBJ1-5, with D possibly being TRBD1 (5 bases). The CDR3 is 14 residues long. Germline CDR1 MNHEY, CDR2 SVGEGT. The V gene lost 0 bases and the J gene lost 7 bases, with 10 bases spanning the gap. CDR3 coding DNA: TGTGCCAGCAGTTACTCGACTGGGGGACAGCCCCAGCATTTT. Translated, it gives CASSYSTGGQPQHF.

This clonotype has ten or more counts. J is TRBJ2-3 and V is TRBV7-9, with 8 positions matching TRBD1. This CDR3 contains 16 residues. J gave up 0 bases and V 2 bases, and 4 bases lay outside the gene matches. Germline V lookup: CDR1 SEHNR, CDR2 FQNEAQ (reference sequence). CDR3 region: CASSLPDRVSTDTQYF. In nucleotides, the CDR3 is TGTGCCAGCAGCTTACCGGACAGGGTAAGCACAGATACGCAGTATTTT. Filled out from reference TRBV7-9 and TRBJ2-3, the complete variable domain reads DTGVSQNPRHKITKRGQNVTFRCDPISEHNRLYWYRQTLGQGPEFLTYFQNEAQLEKSRLLSDRFSAERPKGSFSTLEIQRTEQGDSAMYLCASSLPDRVSTDTQYFGPGTRLTVL.